A selection of T cell receptor beta chains follows, all from one sample in a study of cytomegalovirus exposure and HLA in healthy donors. Measured with immunoSEQ multiplex PCR; TCRdb has only the in-frame clones, and not every one. The sample includes 210,000 or so clones, almost 80% seen only once; the top ten take 1.5% to 2%. Sequenced input: PBMCs. All receptors derive from a man between 18 and 35 years old in good health and CMV-seronegative. Each CDR3 is given with its conserved first and last residue. Each record gives: clone size, V gene, D gene, J gene, CDR3 protein, CDR3 DNA. The D gene is left open where the match is weak. A row's size may be missing; if present it is once, few, many or a size class.

>.|TRBV27|TRBD1|TRBJ1-1
CASSSLGQGGTEAFF
TGTGCCAGCAGTTCCCTCGGACAGGGAGGCACTGAAGCTTTCTTT
>few|TRBV7-8|TRBD1|TRBJ2-5
CASSSPGQKRLETQYF
TGTGCCAGCAGCTCGCCGGGACAGAAGCGCTTAGAGACCCAGTACTTC
>.|TRBV19|TRBD1|TRBJ1-1
CASSVGQLNTEAFF
TGTGCCAGTAGTGTGGGACAGCTGAACACTGAAGCTTTCTTT
>once|TRBV5-4|TRBD1|TRBJ1-2
CASSLNTGQAAYGYTF
TGTGCCAGCAGCTTGAACACGGGACAGGCGGCCTATGGCTACACCTTC
>.|TRBV7-9|.|TRBJ2-7
CASSLDWAPRAYEQYF
TGTGCCAGCAGCTTAGACTGGGCCCCGAGGGCCTACGAGCAGTACTTC
>.|TRBV29-1|TRBD2|TRBJ2-7
CSVLDGGILEQYF
TGCAGCGTCTTGGACGGGGGGATCCTCGAGCAGTACTTC
>.|TRBV9|TRBD2|TRBJ2-3
CASSVVRGGLTNTDTQYF
TGTGCCAGCAGCGTAGTTCGGGGAGGGTTGACAAACACAGATACGCAGTATTTT
>.|TRBV29-1|.|TRBJ2-7
CSVTTEGYEQYF
TGCAGCGTGACGACTGAGGGATACGAGCAGTACTTC
>.|TRBV5-1|.|TRBJ1-1
CASSHQGQGPRDEAFF
TGCGCCAGCAGTCATCAAGGTCAGGGCCCAAGAGATGAAGCTTTCTTT
>.|TRBV7-2|TRBD2|TRBJ2-3
CASSSGTSGTDTQYF
TGTGCCAGCAGCTCGGGGACTAGCGGCACAGATACGCAGTATTTT
>once|TRBV6-1|.|TRBJ2-1
CASSELRDFYNEQFF
TGTGCCAGCAGTGAATTGAGGGATTTTTACAATGAGCAGTTCTTC
>.|TRBV29-1|TRBD1|TRBJ1-2
CSVDPTGVYGYTF
TGCAGCGTTGACCCGACAGGGGTCTATGGCTACACCTTC
>.|TRBV2|.|TRBJ1-5
CASSEADMSNQPQHF
TGTGCCAGCAGTGAGGCGGACATGAGCAATCAGCCCCAGCATTTT
>.|TRBV18|.|TRBJ1-4
CASSRNNRDEKLFF
TGTGCCAGCTCACGGAATAACAGGGACGAAAAACTGTTTTTT
>.|TRBV4-3|.|TRBJ2-5
CASSRNLANQETQYF
TGCGCCAGCAGCCGGAATTTAGCGAACCAAGAGACCCAGTACTTC
>.|TRBV11-3|TRBD2|TRBJ2-1
CASSLGEGIAGGNDEQFF
TGTGCCAGCAGCTTAGGAGAGGGGATAGCGGGAGGTAATGATGAGCAGTTCTTC
>few|TRBV5-1|.|TRBJ1-1
CASSPGGLTCEAFF
TGCGCCAGCAGCCCCGGAGGGCTGACCTGTGAAGCTTTCTTT